This record covers a single T cell receptor beta chain. The CDR3 consists of 16 residues. V trimming: 3 bases; J trimming: 4 bases; junction bases outside the gene matches: 9. Germline V gene lookup returns CDR1 SGHKS and CDR2 YYEKEE (reference sequence). The data are from a study of identical twins. Template switching supplied a universal primer site; unique molecular identifiers were carried on the cDNA. TCRdb fed the 5' RACE reads into MiXCR, producing one record per CDR3 protein. The data show around 370,000 distinct CDR3 sequences, about 10% seen once. The clonotype was recovered from a woman between 50 and 59 years old in good health. The sample was naive T cells sorted from blood. The V call is TRBV5-5, the J call TRBJ1-2, with 10 bases matching TRBD1. The CDR3 sequence: CASSSLGDRGPYGYTF. CDR3 sequence (DNA): TGTGCCAGCAGCTCCCTGGGGGACAGGGGACCCTATGGCTACACCTTC.